These 18 T cell receptor beta chains share one sample of origin, sequenced in a study of cytomegalovirus exposure and HLA in healthy donors. In the PCR, 60 Vbeta and 13 Jbeta primers were used. Measured with immunoSEQ multiplex PCR; TCRdb has only the in-frame clones, and not every one. The profile shows approximately 150,000 clones, roughly 80% of them singletons. Material: PBMCs. These receptors came from a middle-aged woman in good health and CMV-seropositive.

J is TRBJ2-1 and V is TRBV10-3; TRBD1 matches 7 bases. The germline V gene encodes CDR1 ENHRY and CDR2 SYGVKD. The CDR3 consists of 15 residues. V trimming: 0 bases; J trimming: 5 bases; junction bases outside the gene matches: 4. The CDR3 DNA follows: TGTGCCATCAGTGAGTCGAGGCAGGGGGACAATGAGCAGTTCTTC. Translation gives CAISESRQGDNEQFF.

The genes are TRBV29-1 and TRBJ2-1; 7 positions agree with TRBD2. The CDR3 contains 14 residues. Germline CDR1 SQVTM, CDR2 ANQGSEA. V lost 7 bases, J lost 5 bases, and 11 bases stayed unmatched. The CDR3, as DNA: TGCAGCGCCAACCCCCGGACTAGAGACAATGAGCAGTTCTTC. It specifies CSANPRTRDNEQFF.

The chain is built from TRBV15 and TRBJ2-3, with TRBD1 matching over 8 bases. Trimming at V came to 3 bases and at J to 1 base, leaving 6 bases not matched to a gene. This CDR3 spans 16 amino acids. Looked up from germline, CDR1 is LNHNV and CDR2 is YYDKDF (reference sequence). The CDR3 DNA reads as TGTGCCACCAGCAGCGGCGGGACAGGAGGCACAGATACGCAGTATTTT. Protein sequence: CATSSGGTGGTDTQYF.

The chain recombines TRBV7-6 with TRBJ2-7; maybe TRBD1 (5 bases). Per the germline V gene, CDR1 is SGHVS and CDR2 is FNYEAQ. The CDR3 extends over 15 amino acids. Trimming removed 2 bases at V and 0 bases at J, with 11 bases between. Here the CDR3 reads CASSLFQGSSYEQYF. The CDR3 DNA reads TGTGCCAGCAGCTTATTTCAGGGTAGCTCCTACGAGCAGTACTTC.

V usage is TRBV28 and J usage is TRBJ1-4, with a tentative D call TRBD1 (5 bases). CDR1 MDHEN and CDR2 SYDVKM come from the germline V gene. Trimming shortened V by 4 bases and J by 9 bases, and 21 bases separated the two germline ends. The CDR3 is 16 amino acids. In nucleotides, the CDR3 is TGTGCCAGCAGTTCCCTTATGGGGGGGGGAATGAAAAAACTGTTTTTT. Amino acid sequence: CASSSLMGGGMKKLFF.

This chain joins TRBV5-1 and TRBJ2-5, with 8 bases lining up with TRBD1. Germline V gene sequence: CDR1 SGHRS, CDR2 YFSETQ. J gave up 9 bases and V 1 base, and 8 bases lay outside the gene matches. This CDR3 has 14 amino acids. This CDR3 reads CASSLMGQEEAQYF. CDR3 coding DNA: TGCGCCAGCAGCTTGATGGGACAGGAGGAGGCCCAGTACTTC.

The table lists this clone with many counts. This chain connects TRBV27 to TRBJ1-2; TRBD1 agrees at 8 bases. The ends lost 6 bases at V and 9 bases at J; junction bases unmatched: 15. This CDR3 has 15 residues. Germline loops: CDR1 MNHEY, CDR2 SMNVEV (reference sequence). CDR3 loop: CASSPPGQGFFSYTF. DNA for the CDR3: TGTGCCAGCAGCCCTCCCGGACAGGGTTTTTTCAGCTACACCTTC.

The J gene is TRBJ2-1, the V gene TRBV28; D might be TRBD2 (6 bases). The CDR3 runs to 18 residues. CDR1 is MDHEN and CDR2 is SYDVKM in the germline V gene. V dropped 2 bases and J dropped 3 bases, with 20 bases sitting between them. The CDR3 region has the DNA TGTGCCAGCAGTTTAAATCGGAGGGGCCCCTCTAACTACAATGAGCAGTTCTTC. It codes for CASSLNRRGPSNYNEQFF.

Comments on this clone: One end of the junction does not line up with germline, which may come from a read error. V is TRBV7-9 and J is TRBJ1-2; D perhaps matches TRBD1 (5 bases). From germline, CDR1 is SEHNR and CDR2 FQNEAQ (reference sequence). The CDR3 runs to 11 residues. In DNA, the CDR3 is TGTTCCAGCAGGGAGCAAAATGGCTACACCTTC. It encodes CSSREQNGYTF.

The chain employs TRBV25-1 and TRBJ2-5, with a tentative D call TRBD1 (6 bases). V lost 3 bases and J lost 2, with 7 bases in between. The germline V gene encodes CDR1 MGHDK and CDR2 SYGVNS. The CDR3 is 13 amino acids. The CDR3 DNA reads TGTGCCAGCAGTGAGGGGGCACAAGAGACCCAGTACTTC. This sequence encodes CASSEGAQETQYF.

V and J are TRBV15 and TRBJ2-7; 9 nucleotides align to TRBD1. This CDR3 contains 15 residues. Germline-derived CDR1 and CDR2 are LNHNV and YYDKDF (reference sequence). The V and J ends lost 0 bases and 4 bases, in that order; junction bases with no gene match: 4. CDR3 in DNA: TGTGCCACCAGCAGAGAGCGACAGGGGGTATACGAGCAGTACTTC. This codes for CATSRERQGVYEQYF.

This clone was recorded a few times. The chain links TRBV27 to TRBJ2-7, with TRBD1 matching over 10 bases. V dropped 6 bases and J dropped 6; count of bases not matched to a gene: 5. In germline, CDR1 is MNHEY, CDR2 SMNVEV (reference sequence). This CDR3 has 13 residues. This CDR3 reads CASSRDRGIEQYF. The CDR3 region has the DNA TGTGCCAGCAGCCGGGACAGGGGAATCGAGCAGTACTTC.

The chain employs TRBV28 and TRBJ2-3, with TRBD2 matching over 8 bases. The CDR3 loop spans 13 amino acids. J gave up 5 bases and V 10 bases, and 8 bases lay outside the gene matches. CDR1 and CDR2 (germline): MDHEN, SYDVKM. Written as DNA, the CDR3 is TGTGCCAACGCAGCGGGAGCATTAGATACGCAGTATTTT. Protein sequence: CANAAGALDTQYF.

The chain is built from TRBV4-3 and TRBJ1-4, with 7 bases aligning to TRBD1. Germline CDR1 reads LGHNA; CDR2 reads YSLEER. The trim removed 4 bases at V and 8 bases at J, leaving 10 bases unmatched. This CDR3 contains 15 residues. In nucleotides, the CDR3 is TGCGCCAGCAGCCTCGGCGGGCAGGGGGGCGAAAAACTGTTTTTT. Protein: CASSLGGQGGEKLFF.

The chain combines TRBV6-1 with TRBJ2-7, with TRBD2 matching over 11 bases. The CDR3 covers 15 residues. CDR1 is MNHNS, CDR2 SASEGT, per germline. V gave up 6 bases and J gave up 6 bases; unmatched junction bases: 10. This CDR3 reads CASRYSGGATSEQYF. In DNA, the CDR3 is TGTGCCAGCAGATATAGCGGGGGGGCAACCTCCGAGCAGTACTTC.

The chain employs TRBV6-5 and TRBJ2-5, with 9 bases fitting TRBD2. From germline, CDR1 is MNHEY and CDR2 SVGAGI. The CDR3 covers 13 residues. Germline trimming cut 10 bases from V and 5 bases from J; bases unmatched to any gene: 8. CDR3 DNA sequence: TGTGCCACAGGGCTAGCGGGGCTGGAGACCCAGTACTTC. This sequence encodes CATGLAGLETQYF.

The chain combines TRBV29-1 with TRBJ2-1; D is uncertain. Trimming took off 3 bases at V and 4 bases at J, with 10 bases between the two ends. Germline assignment: CDR1 SQVTM and CDR2 ANQGSEA. The CDR3 length is 13 residues. The DNA for the CDR3 is TGCAGCGTTGATCTTCAACGGTACAATGAGCAGTTCTTC. Translation gives CSVDLQRYNEQFF.

This chain joins TRBV19 and TRBJ2-1; the D gene is possibly TRBD2 (5 bases). The germline CDR1 and CDR2 sequences are LNHDA and SQIVND (reference sequence). V lost 4 bases and J 3 bases, leaving 13 bases between the germline ends. This CDR3 spans 15 amino acids. CDR3 loop: CASSTGSQGYNEQFF. Written as DNA, the CDR3 is TGTGCCAGTAGTACGGGGTCCCAAGGCTACAATGAGCAGTTCTTC.